The rows below give T cell receptor beta chains drawn from one sample of a study of blood T cell repertoires in COVID-19. Sequenced by immunoSEQ multiplex PCR; TCRdb stores in-frame clones only, minus some. This table has about 210,000 clones, about 86% appearing once. Material: peripheral blood. Receptors originate from a woman between 45 and 65 years old with acute or convalescent COVID-19. CDR3s include the opening cysteine and the closing phenylalanine or tryptophan.

v_call: TRBV5-1; j_call: TRBJ2-5; cdr3_aa: CASSIKETQYF
v_call: TRBV6-6; j_call: TRBJ1-3; cdr3_aa: CASSHRGQGGNTIYF
v_call: TRBV2; j_call: TRBJ1-5; cdr3_aa: CASSRGQGFNQPQHF
v_call: TRBV11-2; j_call: TRBJ2-7; cdr3_aa: CASKLGRGQGVYEQYF
v_call: TRBV3-1/TRBV3-2; j_call: TRBJ1-6; cdr3_aa: CASSVQEYNSPLHF
v_call: TRBV6-5; j_call: TRBJ1-5; cdr3_aa: CASSLDFTQPQHF
v_call: TRBV7-3; j_call: TRBJ2-7; cdr3_aa: CASSSGQGTGTYEQYF
v_call: TRBV24-1; j_call: TRBJ2-7; cdr3_aa: CATSDPGTGHYEQYF
v_call: TRBV3-1/TRBV3-2; j_call: TRBJ2-1; cdr3_aa: CASSHSLGRYNEQFF
v_call: TRBV27; j_call: TRBJ2-2; cdr3_aa: CASSLIPSGSMSGELFF
v_call: TRBV13; j_call: TRBJ2-2; cdr3_aa: CASSLAEGTGDTGELFF
v_call: TRBV6-4; j_call: TRBJ2-1; cdr3_aa: CASGRQVGGGSSYNEQFF
v_call: TRBV2; j_call: TRBJ1-1; cdr3_aa: CASTRDSNTEAFF
v_call: TRBV27; j_call: TRBJ2-1; cdr3_aa: CASSSFGLLTTSGLANEQFF
v_call: TRBV29-1; j_call: TRBJ2-5; cdr3_aa: CSVSNPGQGLYQETQYF
v_call: TRBV19; j_call: TRBJ1-5; cdr3_aa: CASSPDNLGAPQHF
v_call: TRBV5-6; j_call: TRBJ2-1; cdr3_aa: CASSLFRTTKSNEQFF
v_call: TRBV19; j_call: TRBJ2-1; cdr3_aa: CASTKGWDRDRNEQFF
v_call: TRBV5-1; j_call: TRBJ2-2; cdr3_aa: CASSLNQGAMGELFF
v_call: TRBV28; j_call: TRBJ2-1; cdr3_aa: CATDPQGNEQFF
v_call: TRBV6-2/TRBV6-3; j_call: TRBJ1-3; cdr3_aa: CASSQSTPAPGNTIYF
v_call: TRBV19; j_call: TRBJ1-5; cdr3_aa: CASSPQGNQPQHF
v_call: TRBV24-1; j_call: TRBJ2-7; cdr3_aa: CATSDSRDSPYEQYF
v_call: TRBV12-3/TRBV12-4; j_call: TRBJ1-2; cdr3_aa: CASRRQLNYGYTF
v_call: TRBV28; j_call: TRBJ1-2; cdr3_aa: CASSLPDSLANYGYTF
v_call: TRBV6-6; j_call: TRBJ2-1; cdr3_aa: CASSYVPASDYNEQFF
v_call: TRBV7-9; j_call: TRBJ1-5; cdr3_aa: CASSLGTGGSQPQHF
v_call: TRBV5-4; j_call: TRBJ1-2; cdr3_aa: CASSPDSNYGYTF
v_call: TRBV15; j_call: TRBJ2-7; cdr3_aa: CATQYIGQGSEQYF
v_call: TRBV5-1; j_call: TRBJ1-3; cdr3_aa: CASSLVPVGSSGNTIYF
v_call: TRBV11-2; j_call: TRBJ2-1; cdr3_aa: CASSLASSNEQFF
v_call: TRBV28; j_call: TRBJ2-2; cdr3_aa: CASSSGQGAQETGELFF
v_call: TRBV6-5; j_call: TRBJ2-7; cdr3_aa: CASTGGQSSYEQYF
v_call: TRBV10-3; j_call: TRBJ2-3; cdr3_aa: CAISPSLAGFTDTQYF
v_call: TRBV30; j_call: TRBJ2-3; cdr3_aa: CAWSVAGARDTQYF
v_call: TRBV27; j_call: TRBJ2-1; cdr3_aa: CASKAGGYNEQFF
v_call: TRBV12-2; j_call: TRBJ2-7; cdr3_aa: CASRFPAPGSPYEQYF
v_call: TRBV10-2; j_call: TRBJ2-1; cdr3_aa: CASSVRLVEQFF
v_call: TRBV9; j_call: TRBJ2-3; cdr3_aa: CASSVHSDTQYF
v_call: TRBV4-2; j_call: TRBJ2-7; cdr3_aa: CASSQDRGLAGDPEQYF
v_call: TRBV18; j_call: TRBJ2-4; cdr3_aa: CASSPPDGLAKNIQYF
v_call: TRBV27; j_call: TRBJ2-7; cdr3_aa: CASSSQGASYEQYF
v_call: TRBV10-2; j_call: TRBJ2-1; cdr3_aa: CASSDWEGNEQFF
v_call: TRBV27; j_call: TRBJ1-1; cdr3_aa: CASSLLGGNTEAFF
v_call: TRBV24-1; j_call: TRBJ2-1; cdr3_aa: CATSGPVGTRSNEQFF
v_call: TRBV7-7; j_call: TRBJ2-5; cdr3_aa: CASSSDRAAQTQYF
v_call: TRBV28; j_call: TRBJ1-2; cdr3_aa: CASSSDLLDRGKEFYGYTF
v_call: TRBV5-1; j_call: TRBJ2-2; cdr3_aa: CASSPRGGGSGQKSTGELFF
v_call: TRBV11-2; j_call: TRBJ2-5; cdr3_aa: CAIRGLAEETQYF
v_call: TRBV24-1; j_call: TRBJ1-2; cdr3_aa: CATSDPARDRGHGYTF